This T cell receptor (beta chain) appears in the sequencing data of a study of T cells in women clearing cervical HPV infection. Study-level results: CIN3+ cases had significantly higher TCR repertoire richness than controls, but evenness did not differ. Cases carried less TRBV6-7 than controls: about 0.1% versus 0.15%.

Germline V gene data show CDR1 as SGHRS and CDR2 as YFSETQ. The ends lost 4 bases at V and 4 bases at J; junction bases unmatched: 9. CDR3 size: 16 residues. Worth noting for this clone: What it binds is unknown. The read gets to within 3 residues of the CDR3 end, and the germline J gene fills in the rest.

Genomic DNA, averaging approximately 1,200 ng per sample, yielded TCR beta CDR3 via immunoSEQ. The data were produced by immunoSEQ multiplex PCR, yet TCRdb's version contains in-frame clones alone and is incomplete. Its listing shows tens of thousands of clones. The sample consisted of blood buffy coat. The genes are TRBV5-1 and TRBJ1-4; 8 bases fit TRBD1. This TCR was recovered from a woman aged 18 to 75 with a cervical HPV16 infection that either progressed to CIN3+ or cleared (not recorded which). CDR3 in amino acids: CASSVAPGQDNEKLFF. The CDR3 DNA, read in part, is TGCGCCAGCAGCGTGGCCCCGGGACAGGATAATGAAAAA. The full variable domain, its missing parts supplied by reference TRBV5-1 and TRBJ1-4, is KAGVTQTPRYLIKTRGQQVTLSCSPISGHRSVSWYQQTPGQGLQFLFEYFSETQRNKGNFPGRFSGRQFSNSRSEMNVSTLELGDSALYLCASSVAPGQDNEKLFFGSGTQLSVL.